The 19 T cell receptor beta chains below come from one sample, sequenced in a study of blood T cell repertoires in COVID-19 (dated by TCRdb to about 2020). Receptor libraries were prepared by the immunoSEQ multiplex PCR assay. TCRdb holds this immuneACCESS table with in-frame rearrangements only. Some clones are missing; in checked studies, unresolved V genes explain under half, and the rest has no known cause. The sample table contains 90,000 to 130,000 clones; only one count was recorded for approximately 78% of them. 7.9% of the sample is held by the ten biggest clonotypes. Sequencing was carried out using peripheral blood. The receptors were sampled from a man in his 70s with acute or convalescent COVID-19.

As DNA, the CDR3 is TGTGCCACCTCGGGACGGACAGGGTTGATCAATGAGCAGTTCTTC. Its translation: CATSGRTGLINEQFF. The chain uses TRBV28 and TRBJ2-1; 8 bases are shared with TRBD1. This CDR3 is built from 15 residues. CDR1 and CDR2 from the germline V gene are MDHEN and SYDVKM. Trimming removed 10 bases from V and 6 bases from J; junction bases left unmatched: 14.

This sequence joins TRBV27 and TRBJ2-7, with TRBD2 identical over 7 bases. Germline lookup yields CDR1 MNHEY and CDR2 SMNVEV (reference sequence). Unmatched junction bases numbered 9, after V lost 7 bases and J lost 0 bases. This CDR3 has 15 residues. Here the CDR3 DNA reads TGTGCCAGCACCACTAAAGCGGGGCCCTCCTACGAGCAGTACTTC. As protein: CASTTKAGPSYEQYF.

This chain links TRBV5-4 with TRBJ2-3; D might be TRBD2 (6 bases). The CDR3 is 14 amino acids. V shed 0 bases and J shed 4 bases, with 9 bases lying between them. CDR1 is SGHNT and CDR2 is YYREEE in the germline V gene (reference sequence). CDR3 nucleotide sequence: TGTGCCAGCAGCTTGGGGAGGGTAGCAGATACGCAGTATTTT. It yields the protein CASSLGRVADTQYF.

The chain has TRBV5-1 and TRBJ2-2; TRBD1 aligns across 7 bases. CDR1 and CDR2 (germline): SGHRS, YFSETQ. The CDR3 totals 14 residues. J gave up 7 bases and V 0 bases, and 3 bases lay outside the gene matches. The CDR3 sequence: CASSLEGGFGELFF. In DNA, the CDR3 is TGCGCCAGCAGCTTGGAAGGGGGCTTCGGGGAGCTGTTTTTT.

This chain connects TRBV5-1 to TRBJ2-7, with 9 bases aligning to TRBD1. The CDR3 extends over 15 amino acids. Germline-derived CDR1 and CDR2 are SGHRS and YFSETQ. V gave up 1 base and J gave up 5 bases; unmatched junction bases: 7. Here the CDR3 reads CASSLSGDRGNEQYF. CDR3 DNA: TGCGCCAGCAGCTTGTCCGGCGACAGGGGGAACGAGCAGTACTTC.

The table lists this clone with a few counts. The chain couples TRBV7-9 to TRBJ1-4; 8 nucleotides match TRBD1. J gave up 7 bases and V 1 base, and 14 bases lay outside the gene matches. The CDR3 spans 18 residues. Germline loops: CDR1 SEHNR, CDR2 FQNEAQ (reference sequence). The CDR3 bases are TGTGCCAGCAGCTTAGGGTCCAGGGGGCGCCCCGGTTTTGAAAAACTGTTTTTT. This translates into CASSLGSRGRPGFEKLFF.

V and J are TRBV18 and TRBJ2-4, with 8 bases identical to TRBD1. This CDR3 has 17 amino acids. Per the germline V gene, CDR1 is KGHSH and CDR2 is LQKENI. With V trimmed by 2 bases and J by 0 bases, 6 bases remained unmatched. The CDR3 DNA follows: TGTGCCAGCTCACCAACGATCCAGGGGGCAGCCAAAAACATTCAGTACTTC. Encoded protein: CASSPTIQGAAKNIQYF.

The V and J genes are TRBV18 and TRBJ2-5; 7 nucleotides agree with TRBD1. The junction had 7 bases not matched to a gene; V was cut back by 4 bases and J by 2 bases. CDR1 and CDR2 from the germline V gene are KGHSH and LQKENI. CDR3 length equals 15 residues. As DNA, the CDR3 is TGTGCCAGCTCACGAACCGGGACAGAACAAGAGACCCAGTACTTC. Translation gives CASSRTGTEQETQYF. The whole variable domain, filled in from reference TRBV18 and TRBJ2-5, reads NAGVMQNPRHLVRRRGQEARLRCSPMKGHSHVYWYRQLPEEGLKFMVYLQKENIIDESGMPKERFSAEFPKEGPSILRIQQVVRGDSAAYFCASSRTGTEQETQYFGPGTRLLVL.

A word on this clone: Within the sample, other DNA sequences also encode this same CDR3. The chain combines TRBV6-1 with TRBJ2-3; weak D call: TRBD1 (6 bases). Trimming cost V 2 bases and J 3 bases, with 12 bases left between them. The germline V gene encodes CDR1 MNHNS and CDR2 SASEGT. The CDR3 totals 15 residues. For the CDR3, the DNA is TGTGCCAGCAGTGAACTACAGGGTGTAACAGATACGCAGTATTTT. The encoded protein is CASSELQGVTDTQYF.

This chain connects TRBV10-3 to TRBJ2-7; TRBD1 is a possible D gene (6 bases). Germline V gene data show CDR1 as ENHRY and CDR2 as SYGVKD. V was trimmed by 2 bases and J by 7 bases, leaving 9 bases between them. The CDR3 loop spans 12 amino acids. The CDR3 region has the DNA TGTGCCATCAGTGAGGTCAGGGGAGAGCAGTACTTC. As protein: CAISEVRGEQYF.

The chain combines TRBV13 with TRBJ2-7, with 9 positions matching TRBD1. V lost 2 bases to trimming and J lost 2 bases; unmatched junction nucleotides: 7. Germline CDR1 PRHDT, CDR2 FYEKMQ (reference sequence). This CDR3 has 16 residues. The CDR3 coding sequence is TGTGCCAGCAGCTTATTTAGGCGACAGGGGGCCTACGAGCAGTACTTC. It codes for CASSLFRRQGAYEQYF.

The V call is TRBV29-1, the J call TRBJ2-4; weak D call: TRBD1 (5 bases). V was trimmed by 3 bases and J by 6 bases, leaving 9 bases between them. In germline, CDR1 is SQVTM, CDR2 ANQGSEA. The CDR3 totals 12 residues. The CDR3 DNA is TGCAGCGTTGAGTGGCAGGGAAACATTCAGTACTTC. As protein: CSVEWQGNIQYF.

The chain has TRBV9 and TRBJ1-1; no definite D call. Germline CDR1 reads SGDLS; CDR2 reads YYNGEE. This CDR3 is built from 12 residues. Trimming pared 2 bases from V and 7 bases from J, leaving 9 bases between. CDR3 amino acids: CASSVGRGEAFF. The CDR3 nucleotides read TGTGCCAGCAGCGTCGGGCGGGGTGAAGCTTTCTTT. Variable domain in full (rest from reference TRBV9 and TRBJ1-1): DSGVTQTPKHLITATGQRVTLRCSPRSGDLSVYWYQQSLDQGLQFLIQYYNGEERAKGNILERFSAQQFPDLHSELNLSSLELGDSALYFCASSVGRGEAFFGQGTRLTVV.

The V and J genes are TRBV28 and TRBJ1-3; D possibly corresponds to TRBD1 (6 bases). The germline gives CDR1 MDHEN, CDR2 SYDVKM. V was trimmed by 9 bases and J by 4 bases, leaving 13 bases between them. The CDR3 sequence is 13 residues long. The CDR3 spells CASYKGVGNTIYF. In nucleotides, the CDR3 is TGTGCCAGTTACAAGGGGGTCGGAAACACCATATATTTT.

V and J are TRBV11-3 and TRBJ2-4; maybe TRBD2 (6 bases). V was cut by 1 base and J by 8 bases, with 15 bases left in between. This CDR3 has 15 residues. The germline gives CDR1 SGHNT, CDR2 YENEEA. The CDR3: CASSLGGGWGDIQYF. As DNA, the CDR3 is TGTGCCAGCAGCTTAGGGGGAGGATGGGGTGACATTCAGTACTTC. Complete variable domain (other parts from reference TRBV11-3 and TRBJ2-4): EAGVVQSPRYKIIEKKQPVAFWCNPISGHNTLYWYLQNLGQGPELLIRYENEEAVDDSQLPKDRFSAERLKGVDSTLKIQPAELGDSAVYLCASSLGGGWGDIQYFGAGTRLSVL.

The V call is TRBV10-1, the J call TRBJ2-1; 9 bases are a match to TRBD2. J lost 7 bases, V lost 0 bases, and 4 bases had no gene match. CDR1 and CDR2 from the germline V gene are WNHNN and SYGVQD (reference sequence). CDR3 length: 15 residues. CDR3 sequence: CASSESRGGVNEQFF. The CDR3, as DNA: TGCGCCAGCAGTGAGTCGCGGGGGGGGGTGAATGAGCAGTTCTTC.

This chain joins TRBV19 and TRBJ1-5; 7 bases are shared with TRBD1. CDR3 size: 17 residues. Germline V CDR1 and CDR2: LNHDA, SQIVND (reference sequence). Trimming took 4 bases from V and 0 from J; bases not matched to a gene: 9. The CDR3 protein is CASSTTNRGLSNQPQHF. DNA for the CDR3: TGTGCCAGTAGTACAACCAACAGGGGCCTTAGCAATCAGCCCCAGCATTTT. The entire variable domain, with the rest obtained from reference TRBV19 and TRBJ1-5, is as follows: DGGITQSPKYLFRKEGQNVTLSCEQNLNHDAMYWYRQDPGQGLRLIYYSQIVNDFQKGDIAEGYSVSREKKESFPLTVTSAQKNPTAFYLCASSTTNRGLSNQPQHFGDGTRLSIL.

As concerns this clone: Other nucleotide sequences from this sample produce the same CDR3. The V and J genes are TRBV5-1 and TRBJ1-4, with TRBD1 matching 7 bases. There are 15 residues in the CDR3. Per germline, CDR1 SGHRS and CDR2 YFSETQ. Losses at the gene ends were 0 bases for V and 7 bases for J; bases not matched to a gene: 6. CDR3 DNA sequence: TGCGCCAGCAGCTTGGCAGGGGGTAATGGTGAAAAACTGTTTTTT. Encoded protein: CASSLAGGNGEKLFF.

The DNA for the CDR3 is TGTGCCAGCAGCCAAGTCGGCGGAGATAATGAAAAACTGTTTTTT. Translation gives CASSQVGGDNEKLFF. The chain recombines TRBV14 with TRBJ1-4; D gene ambiguous. Trimming removed 1 base from V and 4 bases from J, with 10 bases in between. Germline CDR1 reads SGHDN; CDR2 reads FVKESK. There are 15 residues in the CDR3.